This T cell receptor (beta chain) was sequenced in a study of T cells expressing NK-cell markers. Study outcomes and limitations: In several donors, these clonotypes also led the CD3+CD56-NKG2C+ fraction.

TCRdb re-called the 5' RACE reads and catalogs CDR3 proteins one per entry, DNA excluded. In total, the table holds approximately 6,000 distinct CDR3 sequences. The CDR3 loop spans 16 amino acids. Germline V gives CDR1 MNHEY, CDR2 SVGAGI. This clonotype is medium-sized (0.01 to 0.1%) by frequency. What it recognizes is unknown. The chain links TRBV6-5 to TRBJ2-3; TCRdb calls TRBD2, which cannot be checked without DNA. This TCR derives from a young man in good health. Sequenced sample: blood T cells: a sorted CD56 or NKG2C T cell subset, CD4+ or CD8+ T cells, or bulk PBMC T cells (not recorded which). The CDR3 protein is CASSYSPAGGTDTQYF.